Below, 3 T cell receptor beta chains from the same sample are listed, as sequenced in a study of blood T cell repertoires in COVID-19 (TCRdb year 2020). Library method: the immunoSEQ multiplex PCR assay. In TCRdb, the immuneACCESS table is reduced to in-frame sequences with V and J assigned. These tables do not hold every clone; where another copy was compared, an unresolved V gene accounts for under half, and the others remain unexplained. For this sample the table gives about 270,000 clones, of which 85% to 90% were detected only once. The ten largest make up more than 10% of the sample. Sample: peripheral blood. These receptors came from a woman in her 30s with COVID-19, enrolled during active disease.

This clone has a handful of counts. This rearrangement joins TRBV7-2 to TRBJ1-1; 7 bases map to TRBD1. The junction had 2 bases not matched to a gene; V was cut back by 3 bases and J by 4 bases. The germline V gene encodes CDR1 SGHTA and CDR2 FQGNSA. CDR3 length equals 13 residues. The CDR3 loop reads CASSFQGGTEAFF. The DNA of the CDR3 is TGTGCCAGCAGCTTTCAGGGGGGCACTGAAGCTTTCTTT.

The chain combines TRBV7-9 with TRBJ1-5; 9 positions match TRBD1. Germline values: CDR1 SEHNR, CDR2 FQNEAQ (reference sequence). The CDR3 loop spans 14 amino acids. With 5 bases clipped from V and 9 bases from J, the junction kept 8 bases outside the gene matches. The CDR3 region is CASSQGQGSPPQHF. For the CDR3, the DNA is TGTGCCAGCAGCCAGGGACAGGGTTCGCCGCCCCAGCATTTT.

V usage is TRBV9 and J usage is TRBJ2-1; TRBD2 might be the D (7 bases). The V end lost 4 bases, the J end lost 8 bases, and 19 bases lay between the germline ends. Germline V gene lookup returns CDR1 SGDLS and CDR2 YYNGEE. There are 15 residues in the CDR3. The CDR3 protein is CASSLVGGPSDEQFF. The CDR3 coding sequence is TGTGCCAGCAGCCTCGTGGGGGGGCCGTCCGATGAGCAGTTCTTC.